This T cell receptor (beta chain) is from a study of blood T cells in healthy people across ages. Study-level findings and limits: Researchers judged that diversity estimates from one million T cells fell short of true values.

PCR was performed a second time for about 6 to 12 cycles using a sample-barcoded 5' primer and a J-beta primer mix. TCRdb ran MiXCR on the 5' RACE reads and lists one entry per CDR3 protein. The sample lists roughly 2 million distinct CDR3 sequences, around half seen once, with 2.1% in the top ten. Each donor was a healthy Caucasian individual from Russia, aged 6 to 90. There were at least 5.5 micrograms of total RNA extracted from every sample. Points on this clonotype: The antigen is unknown.

Source material: blood. The source of this sequence is a woman aged 40 to 50 in good health.

CDR3 region: CASSGARETYNEQYF. CDR3 nucleotides: TGCGCCAGCAGTGGGGCTAGAGAAACCTACAATGAGCAGTACTTC. This chain links TRBV4-3 with TRBJ2-7; tentative D call: TRBD1 (5 bases). The CDR3 spans 15 residues. Per the germline V gene, CDR1 is LGHNA and CDR2 is YSLEER. V dropped 6 bases and J dropped 7 bases, with 22 bases sitting between them.